The 4 T cell receptor beta chains below all came from one sample that was sequenced in a study of blood T cells in healthy people across ages. A sample-barcoded 5' primer and a J-beta primer mix were used in a second PCR of about 7 to 12 cycles. TCRdb itself ran the 5' RACE reads through MiXCR, one entry per CDR3 protein. This table has some 790,000 distinct CDR3 sequences, about 28% appearing once. Material: blood. These receptors were taken from a woman of 80 years or more in good health.

The rearrangement uses TRBV5-4 and TRBJ1-1; 7 nucleotides align to TRBD1. V lost 0 bases to trimming and J lost 0 bases; unmatched junction nucleotides: 5. CDR1 and CDR2 (germline): SGHNT, YYREEE (reference sequence). CDR3 length: 16 amino acids. For the CDR3, the DNA is TGTGCCAGCAGCTTGGGACAGGGACTCATGAACACTGAAGCTTTCTTT. Translating gives CASSLGQGLMNTEAFF.

The V gene is TRBV20-1, the J gene TRBJ1-2; TRBD1 aligns across 10 bases. CDR1 and CDR2 (germline): DFQATT, SNEGSKA (reference sequence). The CDR3 sequence is 15 residues long. With 1 base clipped from V and 4 bases from J, the junction kept 6 bases outside the gene matches. The CDR3 is CSARGRTGGAYGYTF. Here the CDR3 DNA reads TGCAGTGCTAGAGGCAGGACAGGGGGGGCCTATGGCTACACCTTC.

Comments on this clonotype: This may come from a read error, since a much larger clone is one base off. The rearrangement uses TRBV27 and TRBJ1-2; no firm D call. The CDR3 consists of 14 residues. V gave up 5 bases and J gave up 7 bases, with 17 bases separating them. Germline-derived CDR1 and CDR2 are MNHEY and SMNVEV (reference sequence). This chain's CDR3 is CASSPPHAESGYTF. The CDR3 bases are TGTGCCAGCAGTCCACCCCATGCTGAGAGTGGCTACACCTTC.

The rearrangement joins TRBV7-2 to TRBJ2-7, with 9 bases fitting TRBD1. CDR1 and CDR2 (germline): SGHTA, FQGNSA. Losses at the gene ends were 6 bases for V and 6 bases for J; bases not matched to a gene: 9. The CDR3 loop spans 14 amino acids. Here the CDR3 DNA reads TGTGCCAGCAGGGTAGGGACAGGGAGGGTCGAGCAGTACTTC. It specifies CASRVGTGRVEQYF.